These T cell receptor beta chains were read from a single sample in a study of T cells in Graves' hyperthyroidism and ophthalmopathy. MiXCR, applied by TCRdb to the multiplex PCR reads, yields one record per CDR3 protein. Of 450,000 to 600,000 distinct CDR3 sequences in the sample, about 20% are singletons; the top ten hold roughly 50%. Sequenced sample: blood. The receptors were gathered from a man aged 40-49 years with Graves' ophthalmopathy. Both conserved end residues are part of each CDR3. The order of the fields is V gene, CDR3 length, D gene, J gene, clone size, CDR3 protein, CDR3 DNA. D genes are given only for firm matches. Rows may omit the clone size; those that give it use once, few, many or a size class.

V: TRBV11-2; length: 14; D: -; J: TRBJ1-4; size: few; CDR3: CASSSRQSVEKLFF; DNA: TGTGCCAGCAGCTCCCGACAGAGTGTTGAAAAACTGTTTTTT
V: TRBV24-1; length: 14; D: TRBD1; J: TRBJ2-1; size: many; CDR3: CATSDTDRGNEQFF; DNA: TGTGCCACCAGTGATACGGACAGGGGGAATGAGCAGTTCTTC
V: TRBV18; length: 15; D: -; J: TRBJ1-1; size: -; CDR3: CASSSNRQLNTEAFF; DNA: TGTGCCAGCTCCTCCAACCGACAGTTAAACACTGAAGCTTTCTTT
V: TRBV5-1; length: 13; D: TRBD1; J: TRBJ1-5; size: many; CDR3: CASSVQGDQPQHF; DNA: TGCGCCAGCAGCGTACAGGGGGATCAGCCCCAGCATTTT
V: TRBV6-5; length: 15; D: TRBD1; J: TRBJ1-5; size: -; CDR3: CASSYPGQGNQPQHF; DNA: TGTGCCAGCAGTTACCCGGGACAGGGTAATCAGCCCCAGCATTTT
V: TRBV20-1; length: 14; D: TRBD2; J: TRBJ2-7; size: -; CDR3: CSAARTSVAYEQYF; DNA: TGCAGTGCCGCCCGAACTAGCGTGGCCTACGAGCAGTACTTC
V: TRBV12-3/TRBV12-4; length: 13; D: TRBD2; J: TRBJ2-3; size: many; CDR3: CASTVRGDHTQYF; DNA: TGTGCCAGCACTGTGCGGGGGGATCATACGCAGTATTTT
V: TRBV7-9; length: 18; D: TRBD2; J: TRBJ2-1; size: -; CDR3: CASSLDRATSSFQETQFF; DNA: TGTGCCAGCAGCTTAGATCGGGCGACTAGCAGCTTTCAAGAGACCCAGTTCTTC
V: TRBV12-3/TRBV12-4; length: 19; D: TRBD2; J: TRBJ2-1; size: many; CDR3: CASSFTLGLAGGLYNEQFF; DNA: TGTGCCAGCAGTTTCACTTTGGGACTAGCGGGAGGGCTGTACAATGAGCAGTTCTTC
V: TRBV20-1; length: 15; D: TRBD1; J: TRBJ2-5; size: once; CDR3: CSARPDRGHGETQYF; DNA: TGCAGTGCTAGACCGGACAGGGGGCACGGGGAGACCCAGTACTTC
V: TRBV29-1; length: 12; D: -; J: TRBJ2-1; size: -; CDR3: CSVADYRNEQFF; DNA: TGCAGCGTTGCGGACTACCGGAATGAGCAGTTCTTC
V: TRBV7-3; length: 14; D: TRBD2; J: TRBJ2-1; size: -; CDR3: CASSSTSDGNEQFF; DNA: TGTGCCAGCAGCTCGACTAGCGATGGCAATGAGCAGTTCTTC
V: TRBV18; length: 16; D: -; J: TRBJ1-4; size: -; CDR3: CASSPGSNPTNEKLFF; DNA: TGTGCCAGCTCACCAGGCTCCAATCCAACTAATGAAAAACTGTTTTTT
V: TRBV5-8; length: 14; D: -; J: TRBJ1-2; size: -; CDR3: CASSLSTETYGYTF; DNA: TGTGCCAGCAGCTTATCGACCGAGACCTATGGCTACACCTTC
V: TRBV12-3/TRBV12-4; length: 17; D: TRBD2; J: TRBJ2-1; size: many; CDR3: CASSGLGRGFSYNEQFF; DNA: TGTGCCAGCAGTGGCTTGGGGCGGGGGTTCTCATACAATGAGCAGTTCTTC
V: TRBV20-1; length: 15; D: TRBD1; J: TRBJ2-7; size: few; CDR3: CSASRQGATWDEQYF; DNA: TGCAGTGCTAGTCGACAGGGGGCTACGTGGGACGAGCAGTACTTC
V: TRBV20-1; length: 12; D: -; J: TRBJ2-7; size: -; CDR3: CSAKGEDYEQYF; DNA: TGCAGTGCCAAGGGGGAGGACTACGAGCAGTACTTC
V: TRBV6-2/TRBV6-3; length: 14; D: TRBD1; J: TRBJ1-2; size: -; CDR3: CASRPDRASVGYTF; DNA: TGTGCCAGCAGACCGGACAGGGCTTCTGTTGGCTACACCTTC
V: TRBV3-1; length: 16; D: -; J: TRBJ1-1; size: many; CDR3: CASSQDKGGRRTEAFF; DNA: TGTGCCAGCAGCCAAGATAAAGGGGGGAGGAGGACTGAAGCTTTCTTT
V: TRBV7-2; length: 16; D: -; J: TRBJ2-6; size: -; CDR3: CASSSNGGSGANVLTF; DNA: TGTGCCAGCAGCTCCAACGGGGGCTCTGGGGCCAACGTCCTGACTTTC
V: TRBV5-1; length: 15; D: -; J: TRBJ2-5; size: few; CDR3: CASTVDSPAQETQYF; DNA: TGCGCCAGCACGGTCGACAGCCCAGCCCAAGAGACCCAGTACTTC
V: TRBV2; length: 18; D: -; J: TRBJ2-5; size: -; CDR3: CASKAFLTGEVLGETQYF; DNA: TGTGCCAGCAAAGCTTTCCTAACGGGAGAGGTATTAGGGGAGACCCAGTACTTC
V: TRBV20-1; length: 16; D: TRBD1; J: TRBJ2-7; size: many; CDR3: CSARSSHRGFSYEQYF; DNA: TGCAGTGCTAGATCCTCTCACAGGGGCTTCTCCTACGAGCAGTACTTC
V: TRBV2; length: 15; D: TRBD2; J: TRBJ2-7; size: many; CDR3: CASSPLSGGEYEQYF; DNA: TGTGCCAGCAGCCCCCTCTCGGGAGGAGAATACGAGCAGTACTTC
V: TRBV19; length: 13; D: TRBD1; J: TRBJ1-5; size: -; CDR3: CASRRDSYQPQHF; DNA: TGTGCCAGTAGGAGGGACAGCTATCAGCCCCAGCATTTT
V: TRBV27; length: 16; D: -; J: TRBJ2-5; size: many; CDR3: CASSPARGRAEETQYF; DNA: TGTGCCAGCAGCCCAGCCCGGGGGCGGGCTGAAGAGACCCAGTACTTC